The entry below describes one T cell receptor (beta chain). This clone's antigen is unknown. No clone much larger than this one lies a single base away; base qualities are absent. In total, 666 healthy bone marrow donors made up the cohort. Cohort members were all nominally healthy when sampled, although unrecorded immune exposures were likely present. The donor was CMV seropositive and was included in the group of 250 to 300 seropositive cohort members. Every donor gave a peripheral blood sample, and the peripheral blood mononuclear cells from that sample were used for TCR beta sequencing. The Qiagen DNeasy Blood Extraction Kit was used to extract genomic DNA from the blood cell samples. The data were obtained in a study of cytomegalovirus exposure and HLA in healthy donors (dated by TCRdb to about 2017). Regarding the study in general: In an earlier analysis of 550 to 750 of the donors, 276 Gb of sequence data and 90 million to 120 million unique TCR beta sequences from approximately 180 million T cells were reported. Of the approximately 400 genotyped donors, approximately 80% fell in the genetic ancestry cluster associated with self-reported Caucasian donors. Genome-wide SNP genotypes for about 55% of the 666 donors were used in a later genetic analysis, which treated that subset as a discovery cohort. Using immunosequencing, the study profiled T cell repertoires from 500 to 800 subjects and related those repertoires to cytomegalovirus serostatus. The number of donors typed differed by locus, with roughly 629-640 for A, B, C, DRB1 and DQB1, more than 500 for DQA1, nearly 610 for DPA1, and under 490 for DPB1. Rather than using new phenotypic data, the later analysis identified candidate immune exposures from TCR beta sequences and from how often those sequences occurred across donors. The study aimed to test whether signatures of past pathogen exposure could be identified by cataloging public T cell receptors. The study combined high-throughput TCR immunosequencing, statistical association of individual TCRs with disease status, and machine learning to predict cytomegalovirus infection status. Alongside the repertoire data, information on donor age, sex, ethnicity and CMV serostatus was compiled. On average, around 230,000 unique TCR beta nucleotide sequences were sequenced per donor among 398 genotyped donors of the cohort, with 15% to 20% of those sequences being non-productive. About 280 gigabases of sequencing data and tens of millions of unique TCR sequences were included in an early release covering around 600 HLA-typed donors. All discovery cohort repertoires had been generated on a single sequencing platform. Along with the approximately 650-subject first cohort, a separate validation cohort of 120 different subjects was used. Roughly 5 DR-DQ haplotypes were handled as single units for association and clustering, since linkage in the cohort was strong. In an earlier analysis of 587 of the donors, high-throughput TCR beta sequencing was used to judge whether each TCR beta V gene segment behaved as functional or pseudogenic. HLA typing covered class I and class II loci at four-digit resolution. A later analysis re-analyzed previously published TCR beta repertoires from about 730 donors and added high-resolution HLA genotyping to study TCR occurrence patterns. Overall results and qualifications from the work: According to the authors, the approach could potentially be generalized to other disease states and immunological phenotypes. In a later analysis, some 17,000 TCR beta sequences were associated with specific HLA alleles at a false discovery rate of 0.05. A few of the identified cytomegalovirus-associated TCR beta chains were confirmed in vitro to be specific for cytomegalovirus antigens. For the cohort, immune exposure information was limited to CMV serostatus. A further reported finding was that TCR beta sequences accurately predicted the HLA-A and HLA-B alleles for most subjects in the first cohort. Correlated functional status among segregating V segments might reflect linkage disequilibrium, but an unknown experimental factor could not be ruled out. Strong co-occurrence of HLA alleles, especially DR and DQ, made assigning TCR associations to individual alleles difficult. In both the original and validation cohorts, the classifier was reported to diagnose cytomegalovirus status with high specificity and sensitivity. According to a later analysis, TCR association rates differed among HLA loci, with DRB1 alleles showing the most associated TCRs and HLA-C alleles showing the fewest. In an earlier analysis of more than 500 of the donors, most TCR beta V segments appeared in productive rearrangements about 87% or about 30% of the time, broadly matching IMGT annotations. A later genetic analysis associated a missense DCLRE1C variant with V-gene and J-gene trimming of TCR beta chains, and an independent cohort replicated the association. A total of 150 to 200 TCR beta chains were listed by the study as associated with cytomegalovirus. Only TCR beta chains were sequenced in this cohort, and the absence of alpha or paired-chain data limited detectable features. In a later analysis, HLA-associated TCR beta chains were found to be more clonally expanded and to have lower generation probabilities than equally common non-associated chains. Some IMGT-functional V segments, including TRBV6-2 and TRBV6-3, could not be distinguished by the 87-base-pair reads and were therefore excluded. A cluster of highly shared sequence variants was judged likely to represent a technical artifact of the sequencing pipeline. A later analysis reported that several top co-occurrence clusters appeared linked to parvovirus B19, influenza, CMV and Epstein-Barr virus. Most TCR sequences were seen in very few donors, while some public TCRs were found in many individuals. Sequencing depth was assumed to be roughly uniform across donors in the presence/absence analyses, though that assumption may not hold. Because some donors lacked HLA typing at each locus, the association tests relied only on the typed subset. A later genetic analysis reported fewer N-insertions in productive TCRs among donors in an Asian-associated ancestry cluster than the roughly 700-donor mean. The earlier analysis of 587 of the donors excluded some 15 rarely observed V segments, including chromosome 9 orphons, because counts were too low. According to a later analysis, most CMV-associated TCR beta chains appeared to be HLA-restricted, and the HLA associations seemed to be driven largely by CMV exposure.

The method was the immunoSEQ multiplex PCR assay. A mixture of 60 forward primers for TCR Vbeta segments and 13 reverse primers for TCR Jbeta segments was used in the multiplex PCR. Amplification of the CDR3 region of rearranged TCR beta genes was performed with a multiplex PCR assay on genomic DNA. The amplified TCR beta libraries were sequenced on the Illumina HiSeq System as 87-base-pair reads. As for the original processing: Across the 500 to 750 repertoires, a later analysis counted some 81 million unique TCR beta chains, approximately 10 million of which were shared by at least two donors. Raw reads were error-corrected and collapsed into unique sequences by a nearest-neighbor algorithm in which closely related sequences were merged to remove PCR and sequencing errors. V, D and J gene segments were assigned by aligning CDR3 sequences to IMGT reference sequences. For a sequence to be retained, a match of at least six nucleotides was required to both a V gene segment and a J gene segment. A rearrangement counted as productive if the CDR3 had no stop codons and remained in frame with V and J, and every other rearrangement counted as non-productive. Following IMGT convention, CDR3 was defined as the stretch from the second conserved V-encoded cysteine to the conserved J-encoded phenylalanine. In an earlier analysis of around 570 of the donors, sequences lacking an unambiguous match to a single V gene segment were excluded. An earlier analysis of 550 to 650 of the donors classified V segments as functional when productive rearrangements were above 56.7% and as segregating when the standard deviation between donors was above 5%. A statistical classification framework was built to diagnose cytomegalovirus status from the catalog of TCR beta chain sequences. V and J gene assignment, in a later analysis, came from comparing TCR nucleotide sequences with IMGT/GENE-DB human TR gene sequences. The TCRdist pipeline was used in a later analysis to assign CDR3 sequences and most-parsimonious VDJ recombination scenarios. In a later analysis, every TCR beta chain was defined by the combination of its CDR3 amino acid sequence and its V-gene family, and reads without a unique V-gene family were dropped. As a way to deal with suspected cross-contamination and a sequencing artifact, a later analysis dropped approximately 570 nucleotide sequences that were highly shared and had low generation probability. In a later analysis, a clonal expansion index for each public chain was calculated from normalized within-repertoire ranks of inferred template counts. In a later analysis, generation probabilities were computed with a VDJ recombination model fitted to out-of-frame rearrangements, and the resulting probabilities were checked against IGoR. Hypergeometric tests were used in a later analysis to score TCR-TCR, TCR-HLA and TCR-CMV co-occurrence, with a repertoire-size bias correction applied to the TCR pairs. In a later analysis, false discovery rates were estimated by permuting HLA or CMV assignments 20 times. In a later analysis, co-occurring TCRs were grouped using DBSCAN, with TCRdist sequence similarity added in when clustering inside HLA-allele-positive subsets. Repertoires with fewer than 30,000 or more than 120,000 public chains, plus five repertoires with anomalous nucleotide sharing, were excluded from co-occurrence clustering. In its TCRdb copy, this immuneACCESS table keeps in-frame sequences only and misses some clones. Where compared with another copy, unresolved V genes explain less than half of these, and the others have no known cause. V, J and clone size are those of that table, while D and trimming were read from the DNA. The sample table records 90,000 to 150,000 clones; over 70% of these occur just once. Around 10% of the sample is held by the ten biggest clonotypes.

The cysteine opens and the phenylalanine closes a CDR3 of 17 amino acids. Solely the CDR3 DNA is kept, with 51 bases framed from the first base. The germline V and J ends show losses of 0 bases and 2 bases respectively, and no gene match explains 7 bases of the junction. The germline V gene sets CDR1 to LGHNA and CDR2 to YNFKEQ. Sequences were obtained from PBMCs. The chain links TRBV4-2 with TRBJ2-5, and 9 junctional nucleotides match TRBD2. This TCR came from a woman between 45 and 60 years old in good health and CMV-seropositive. The base sequence is TGTGCCAGCAGCCAAGATCCCAGCGGGGGGCCGCAAGAGACCCAGTACTTC. Translated, it reads CASSQDPSGGPQETQYF.